Each of the 13 T cell receptor beta chains below was sequenced from the same sample in a study of blood T cell repertoires in COVID-19. Clones were sequenced by immunoSEQ multiplex PCR, and TCRdb holds only the in-frame ones, with some missing. The sample holds under 60,000 clones, about 84% seen once. Sequencing was carried out using peripheral blood. The receptors derive from a man in his sixties with acute or convalescent COVID-19.

V gene TRBV19 combines with J gene TRBJ1-2; 10 nucleotides agree with TRBD1. CDR1 and CDR2 (germline): LNHDA, SQIVND (reference sequence). The CDR3 spans 16 residues. The J segment lost 2 bases and the V segment lost 5 bases, leaving 8 bases of the junction unmatched. CDR3 sequence: CASSGRTGGDNYGYTF. The CDR3 DNA sequence: TGTGCCAGTAGTGGCCGGACAGGGGGGGACAACTATGGCTACACCTTC.

In its sample, this clone was seen once. The chain combines TRBV6-5 with TRBJ2-5; TRBD2 agrees at 7 bases. Germline V gene lookup returns CDR1 MNHEY and CDR2 SVGAGI. V was clipped by 7 bases and J by 4 bases; unmatched bases: 6. This CDR3 spans 13 amino acids. In DNA form, the CDR3 reads TGTGCCAGCAAGAGGGACTACCGAGAGACCCAGTACTTC. This gives the protein CASKRDYRETQYF.

The gene calls are TRBV2 and TRBJ1-1, with 7 bases lining up with TRBD1. There are 12 residues in the CDR3. CDR1 and CDR2 (germline): SNHLY, FYNNEI. V dropped 6 bases and J dropped 6; count of bases not matched to a gene: 4. The CDR3 DNA reads as TGTGCCAGCAGAGGACAGGCCCCTGAAGCTTTCTTT. As protein: CASRGQAPEAFF. Combining the CDR3 with reference TRBV2 and TRBJ1-1 gives the whole variable domain EPEVTQTPSHQVTQMGQEVILRCVPISNHLYFYWYRQILGQKVEFLVSFYNNEISEKSEIFDDQFSVERPDGSNFTLKIRSTKLEDSAMYFCASRGQAPEAFFGQGTRLTVV.

The J gene is TRBJ1-6, the V gene TRBV6-2 or TRBV6-3; 9 bases are shared with TRBD1. The length of the CDR3 is 15 residues. V lost 2 bases and J lost 7; bases outside the gene matches: 3. The germline V gene has CDR1 MNHEY and CDR2 SVGEGT. Here the CDR3 DNA reads TGTGCCAGCAGTTACACGGGACAGGGAAATTCACCCCTCCACTTT. This sequence encodes CASSYTGQGNSPLHF.

The CDR3 coding sequence is TGTGCCTGGGAGACAGGGTTTGGAGCTTTCTTT. Its protein product is CAWETGFGAFF. The chain carries TRBV30 and TRBJ1-1; TRBD1 aligns across 7 bases. This CDR3 is 11 amino acids long. V shed 5 bases, J shed 10 bases, and the junction held 7 bases outside the gene matches. The germline V gene has CDR1 GTSNPN and CDR2 SVGIG (reference sequence).

The CDR3 loop is CASRGQSNTEAFF. The CDR3 DNA sequence: TGTGCCAGCAGGGGACAGAGCAACACTGAAGCTTTCTTT. The rearrangement uses TRBV11-2 and TRBJ1-1; 7 nucleotides align to TRBD1. J lost 2 bases, V lost 6 bases, and 3 bases had no gene match. Germline CDR1 SGHAT, CDR2 FQNNGV. The CDR3 has 13 amino acids. The whole variable domain, remainder taken from reference TRBV11-2 and TRBJ1-1, is EAGVAQSPRYKIIEKRQSVAFWCNPISGHATLYWYQQILGQGPKLLIQFQNNGVVDDSQLPKDRFSAERLKGVDSTLKIQPAKLEDSAVYLCASRGQSNTEAFFGQGTRLTVV.

The V call is TRBV5-6, the J call TRBJ2-7; D might be TRBD1 (5 bases). The germline V gene has CDR1 SGHDT and CDR2 YYEEEE. V was trimmed by 0 bases and J by 0 bases, leaving 7 bases between them. The CDR3 spans 14 residues. CDR3 nucleotide sequence: TGTGCCAGCAGCTTGGACAGGAGCTCCTACGAGCAGTACTTC. Its protein product is CASSLDRSSYEQYF.

J is TRBJ2-6 and V is TRBV5-6; TRBD1 is a possible D gene (5 bases). CDR1 is SGHDT, CDR2 YYEEEE, per germline. V dropped 0 bases and J dropped 0 bases, with 16 bases sitting between them. CDR3 length: 19 residues. CDR3 coding DNA: TGTGCCAGCAGCTTGGAAGGTCCAGGGCTCACCTCTGGGGCCAACGTCCTGACTTTC. Amino acids: CASSLEGPGLTSGANVLTF. Looking up the rest from reference TRBV5-6 and TRBJ2-6 gives the full variable domain: DAGVTQSPTHLIKTRGQQVTLRCSPKSGHDTVSWYQQALGQGPQFIFQYYEEEERQRGNFPDRFSGHQFPNYSSELNVNALLLGDSALYLCASSLEGPGLTSGANVLTFGAGSRLTVL.

The V gene is TRBV27, the J gene TRBJ1-6, with D perhaps TRBD1 (6 bases). The CDR3 runs 13 residues. Germline V gene data show CDR1 as MNHEY and CDR2 as SMNVEV (reference sequence). The V end was cut by 3 bases, the J end by 9 bases, with 9 bases between. In DNA, the CDR3 is TGTGCCAGCAGTTTGGGGGCAGGTTCACCCCTCCACTTT. It yields the protein CASSLGAGSPLHF.

This clone was detected a few times. The chain couples TRBV7-9 to TRBJ2-7; D unresolved. V lost 3 bases and J 4 bases, leaving 16 bases between the germline ends. The CDR3 spans 15 residues. From germline, CDR1 is SEHNR and CDR2 FQNEAQ (reference sequence). CDR3 sequence (DNA): TGTGCCAGCAGCTTTTCTAGACGGATCCCTTACGAGCAGTACTTC. Translated, it gives CASSFSRRIPYEQYF.

J is TRBJ1-1 and V is TRBV29-1, with a tentative D call TRBD1 (6 bases). Trimming removed 3 bases from V and 0 bases from J, with 11 bases in between. Germline V gene sequence: CDR1 SQVTM, CDR2 ANQGSEA. The CDR3 is 14 amino acids. CDR3: CSVDRDTMNTEAFF. In nucleotides, the CDR3 is TGCAGCGTTGACCGGGACACCATGAACACTGAAGCTTTCTTT.

This rearrangement joins TRBV6-5 to TRBJ1-2; D is unclear. V was trimmed by 8 bases and J by 4 bases, leaving 11 bases between them. CDR1 is MNHEY, CDR2 SVGAGI, per germline. The CDR3 covers 12 residues. CDR3 nucleotide sequence: TGTGCCAGCGGATTACCTAGCTATGGCTACACCTTC. This codes for CASGLPSYGYTF.

Only one count was recorded for this clone. The chain employs TRBV7-2 and TRBJ2-7, with TRBD1 matching over 8 bases. Trimming took 4 bases from V and 6 from J; bases not matched to a gene: 5. Germline values: CDR1 SGHTA, CDR2 FQGNSA. The CDR3 is made up of 13 amino acids. The DNA for the CDR3 is TGTGCCAGCAGCTATGGCAGGGGGCTCGAGCAGTACTTC. Its translation is CASSYGRGLEQYF.